Listed below are T cell receptor beta chains from one sample, sequenced in a study of shared clonotypes between healthy human individuals. Using immunoSEQ multiplex PCR, the repertoire was profiled, and TCRdb retains in-frame clones only, with some absent. The table records roughly 2 million clones, approximately 94% of them present only once. Sequenced sample: naive CD8+ T cells sorted from blood. Receptors originate from a man aged 18 to 29 in good health. The CDR3 runs from the conserved cysteine through the conserved F or W. Fields, in order: clone size, J gene, CDR3 length, D gene, V gene, CDR3 protein, CDR3 DNA. The D gene is left open where the match is weak. Clone size is stated in some rows and not others, as once, few, many or a class when expanded.

clone size: NA
J gene: TRBJ2-7
CDR3 length: 16
D gene: TRBD2
V gene: TRBV19
CDR3 protein: CASSIDTAGGVYEQYF
CDR3 DNA: TGTGCCAGTAGTATAGATACGGCGGGGGGCGTGTACGAGCAGTACTTC

clone size: NA
J gene: TRBJ1-2
CDR3 length: 12
D gene: NA
V gene: TRBV19
CDR3 protein: CASSIDRSGYTF
CDR3 DNA: TGTGCCAGTAGTATAGATCGCAGCGGGTACACCTTC

clone size: NA
J gene: TRBJ2-7
CDR3 length: 15
D gene: NA
V gene: TRBV9
CDR3 protein: CASSVEAGIGNEQYF
CDR3 DNA: TGTGCCAGCAGCGTAGAGGCAGGGATAGGAAACGAGCAGTACTTC

clone size: NA
J gene: TRBJ1-6
CDR3 length: 14
D gene: TRBD1
V gene: TRBV10-3
CDR3 protein: CAAQTGTDRSPLHF
CDR3 DNA: TGTGCCGCTCAGACCGGGACAGACAGGTCACCCCTCCACTTT

clone size: NA
J gene: TRBJ2-1
CDR3 length: 20
D gene: TRBD1
V gene: TRBV19
CDR3 protein: CASSIHPIGQGASLYNEQFF
CDR3 DNA: TGTGCCAGTAGTATCCACCCCATAGGGCAGGGGGCCTCCCTTTACAATGAGCAGTTCTTC

clone size: NA
J gene: TRBJ1-5
CDR3 length: 13
D gene: NA
V gene: TRBV4-1
CDR3 protein: CASSQGGDKPQHF
CDR3 DNA: TGCGCCAGCAGCCAAGGGGGGGATAAGCCCCAGCATTTT

clone size: NA
J gene: TRBJ2-7
CDR3 length: 13
D gene: NA
V gene: TRBV19
CDR3 protein: CATSDLRIDEQYF
CDR3 DNA: TGTGCCACCTCGGACCTCCGGATCGACGAGCAGTACTTC

clone size: NA
J gene: TRBJ2-3
CDR3 length: 15
D gene: TRBD1
V gene: TRBV7-9
CDR3 protein: CASSLNQGVTDTQYF
CDR3 DNA: TGTGCCAGCAGCTTAAACCAGGGGGTTACAGATACGCAGTATTTT

clone size: NA
J gene: TRBJ1-6
CDR3 length: 10
D gene: NA
V gene: TRBV6-5
CDR3 protein: CASSPPTLHF
CDR3 DNA: TGTGCCAGCAGCCCGCCGACCCTCCACTTT

clone size: NA
J gene: TRBJ1-1
CDR3 length: 15
D gene: NA
V gene: TRBV4-3
CDR3 protein: CASSQEDRRNTEAFF
CDR3 DNA: TGCGCCAGCAGCCAAGAGGACAGAAGGAACACTGAAGCTTTCTTT

clone size: NA
J gene: TRBJ1-6
CDR3 length: 14
D gene: NA
V gene: TRBV5-4
CDR3 protein: CASSLNDGNSPLHF
CDR3 DNA: TGTGCCAGCAGCTTAAACGACGGGAATTCACCCCTCCACTTT

clone size: NA
J gene: TRBJ1-1
CDR3 length: 16
D gene: NA
V gene: TRBV7-9
CDR3 protein: CASSLAPQESGTEAFF
CDR3 DNA: TGTGCCAGCAGCTTAGCTCCACAGGAGTCGGGCACTGAAGCTTTCTTT

clone size: NA
J gene: TRBJ2-2
CDR3 length: 12
D gene: NA
V gene: TRBV9
CDR3 protein: CASSVVSGELFF
CDR3 DNA: TGTGCCAGCAGCGTAGTAAGCGGGGAGCTGTTTTTT

clone size: NA
J gene: TRBJ2-3
CDR3 length: 13
D gene: NA
V gene: TRBV10-1
CDR3 protein: CASSVASTDTQYF
CDR3 DNA: TGCGCCAGCAGTGTGGCAAGCACAGATACGCAGTATTTT

clone size: NA
J gene: TRBJ1-6
CDR3 length: 15
D gene: TRBD1
V gene: TRBV7-9
CDR3 protein: CASSLGTGGDSPLHF
CDR3 DNA: TGTGCCAGCAGCCTAGGGACAGGGGGGGATTCACCCCTCCACTTT

clone size: NA
J gene: TRBJ1-2
CDR3 length: 13
D gene: TRBD1
V gene: TRBV30
CDR3 protein: CAWSVGQGDGYTF
CDR3 DNA: TGTGCCTGGAGTGTAGGACAGGGTGATGGCTACACCTTC

clone size: NA
J gene: TRBJ1-5
CDR3 length: 16
D gene: NA
V gene: TRBV27
CDR3 protein: CASSPLGVHGNQPQHF
CDR3 DNA: TGTGCCAGCAGTCCATTAGGGGTGCATGGCAATCAGCCCCAGCATTTT

clone size: once
J gene: TRBJ2-3
CDR3 length: 16
D gene: NA
V gene: TRBV11-2
CDR3 protein: CASSLGGTSSTDTQYF
CDR3 DNA: TGTGCCAGCAGCTTAGGCGGCACCTCTAGCACAGATACGCAGTATTTT